Listed here are 7 T cell receptor beta chains from one sample, sequenced in a study of OX40 agonist ivuxolimab in advanced cancers. The protocol was immunoSEQ multiplex PCR, while the TCRdb copy is restricted to in-frame clones and leaves out a portion. The data show about 100,000 clones, 89% seen once. The specimen was CD4+ or CD8+ T cells sorted from blood, collected in a trial of the OX40 agonist ivuxolimab. Source of these receptors: an adult with an advanced solid tumor such as melanoma, head and neck, liver or kidney cancer.

The V and J genes are TRBV18 and TRBJ2-1; 7 bases line up with TRBD2. Germline-derived CDR1 and CDR2 are KGHSH and LQKENI. The CDR3 is made up of 14 amino acids. Unmatched junction bases numbered 8, after V lost 0 bases and J lost 12 bases. The CDR3 region is CASSPPSQGGGQFF. The CDR3 DNA reads TGTGCCAGCTCACCACCGAGTCAGGGCGGGGGGCAGTTCTTC.

This clone came up once. The V gene is TRBV6-6, the J gene TRBJ1-5; TRBD1 might be the D (6 bases). The CDR3 is 15 residues long. Per the germline V gene, CDR1 is MNHNY and CDR2 is SVGAGI (reference sequence). The V gene lost 7 bases and the J gene lost 3 bases, with 16 bases spanning the gap. The CDR3: CASMIIDRPNQPQHF. CDR3 DNA sequence: TGTGCCAGCATGATAATTGACAGGCCCAATCAGCCCCAGCATTTT.

This chain joins TRBV5-4 and TRBJ2-7, with 7 bases identical to TRBD2. This CDR3 has 15 residues. With V trimmed by 3 bases and J by 5 bases, 11 bases remained unmatched. Per the germline V gene, CDR1 is SGHNT and CDR2 is YYREEE (reference sequence). CDR3 amino acids: CASSSGRASLHEQYF. The CDR3 DNA follows: TGTGCCAGCAGCTCAGGGAGGGCCAGTCTCCACGAGCAGTACTTC.

The rearrangement joins TRBV18 to TRBJ2-6; a weak D match, TRBD2 (6 bases). Per germline, CDR1 KGHSH and CDR2 LQKENI. V lost 5 bases and J lost 5, with 22 bases in between. This CDR3 is 18 amino acids long. CDR3 loop: CASSGKGDLQSRANVLTF. The DNA for the CDR3 is TGTGCCAGCTCAGGAAAAGGGGACTTACAAAGTCGGGCCAACGTCCTGACTTTC.

This clone has only one observation. J is TRBJ2-5 and V is TRBV27; 9 nucleotides match TRBD2. Germline lookup yields CDR1 MNHEY and CDR2 SMNVEV (reference sequence). V trimming: 2 bases; J trimming: 6 bases; junction bases outside the gene matches: 7. The CDR3 is made up of 15 amino acids. This CDR3 reads CASSLGAGGPKTQYF. The CDR3 DNA sequence: TGTGCCAGCAGTTTAGGAGCGGGAGGCCCTAAGACCCAGTACTTC.

The V and J genes are TRBV19 and TRBJ2-3, with TRBD2 identical over 13 bases. From germline, CDR1 is LNHDA and CDR2 SQIVND (reference sequence). V gave up 4 bases and J gave up 0 bases; unmatched junction bases: 4. The CDR3 loop spans 17 amino acids. CDR3 sequence: CASSTGTSGTSTDTQYF. The CDR3 coding sequence is TGTGCCAGTAGTACCGGGACTAGCGGGACGAGCACAGATACGCAGTATTTT.

V gene TRBV7-8 combines with J gene TRBJ2-3, with TRBD2 matching 8 bases. V gave up 3 bases and J gave up 6 bases; unmatched junction bases: 8. The CDR3 loop spans 15 amino acids. CDR1 SGHVS and CDR2 FQNEAQ come from the germline V gene. The CDR3 is CASSFSGSGADTQYF. CDR3 DNA sequence: TGTGCCAGCAGCTTCTCGGGTAGCGGGGCTGATACGCAGTATTTT. Based on the CDR3 plus reference TRBV7-8 and TRBJ2-3, the full variable domain is GAGVSQSPRYKVAKRGQDVALRCDPISGHVSLFWYQQALGQGPEFLTYFQNEAQLDKSGLPSDRFFAERPEGSVSTLKIQRTQQEDSAVYLCASSFSGSGADTQYFGPGTRLTVL.